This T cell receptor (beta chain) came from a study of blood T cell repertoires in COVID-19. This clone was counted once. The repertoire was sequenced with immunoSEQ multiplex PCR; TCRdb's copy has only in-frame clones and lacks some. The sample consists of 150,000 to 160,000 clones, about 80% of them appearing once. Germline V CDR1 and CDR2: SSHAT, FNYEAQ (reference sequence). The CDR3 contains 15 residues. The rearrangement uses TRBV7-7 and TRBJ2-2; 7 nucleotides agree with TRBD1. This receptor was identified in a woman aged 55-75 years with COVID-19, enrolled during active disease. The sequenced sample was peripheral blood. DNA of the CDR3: TGTGCTAGCTCGCCCCGACAGGGTCGGACCGGGGAGCTGTTTTTT. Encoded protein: CASSPRQGRTGELFF.